These T cell receptor beta chains were read from a single sample in a study of blood T cell repertoires in COVID-19. Some clones are missing from TCRdb's copy, which holds only in-frame ones; the method was immunoSEQ multiplex PCR. The sample lists around 140,000 clones; approximately 89% were seen once. Source material: peripheral blood. The origin of the receptors is a woman between 50 and 59 years old with acute or convalescent COVID-19. Each CDR3 is given with its conserved first and last residue. The order of the fields is V gene, D gene, clone size, J gene, CDR3 protein, CDR3 DNA. A D gene is named only where the DNA matches it firmly. Clone size, where shown, is once, few, many, or a class for clones that have expanded.

TRBV29-1,-,-,TRBJ2-5,CSVPRKGQETQYF,TGCAGCGTTCCCAGGAAGGGGCAAGAGACCCAGTACTTC
TRBV9,TRBD1,-,TRBJ1-1,CASSTSGGWNTEAFF,TGTGCCAGCAGCACTTCAGGGGGCTGGAACACTGAAGCTTTCTTT
TRBV9,TRBD1,-,TRBJ1-1,CASSVTGGTNTEAFF,TGTGCCAGCAGCGTGACAGGGGGAACGAACACTGAAGCTTTCTTT
TRBV29-1,-,-,TRBJ2-2,CSVGRDYTGELFF,TGCAGCGTTGGCAGGGATTACACCGGGGAGCTGTTTTTT
TRBV12-2,-,-,TRBJ2-1,CASRLAGERTGDNEQFF,TGTGCAAGTCGCTTAGCGGGCGAACGGACAGGGGACAATGAGCAGTTCTTC
TRBV18,-,-,TRBJ2-4,CASSPRGLGGKDIQYF,TGTGCCAGCTCACCCCGGGGACTAGGGGGCAAGGACATTCAGTACTTC
TRBV5-6,-,-,TRBJ2-3,CASSLVRDSTDTQYF,TGTGCCAGCAGCTTGGTTCGGGACTCCACAGATACGCAGTATTTT
TRBV11-2,TRBD1,-,TRBJ2-3,CASSLGTGGIDTQYF,TGTGCCAGCAGCCTAGGGACAGGGGGCATAGATACGCAGTATTTT
TRBV7-9,-,-,TRBJ2-7,CASSPRGIDYEQYF,TGTGCCAGCAGCCCAAGGGGGATAGACTACGAGCAGTACTTC
TRBV6-5,TRBD2,-,TRBJ2-7,CASTHGGRRAYEQYF,TGTGCCAGCACCCACGGGGGGAGACGAGCCTACGAGCAGTACTTC
TRBV7-9,-,once,TRBJ2-7,CASSYEGIGGYEQYF,TGTGCCAGCAGCTATGAAGGGATAGGAGGCTACGAGCAGTACTTC
TRBV6-5,TRBD2,-,TRBJ2-3,CASSSSGSWADTQYF,TGTGCCAGCTCATCTAGCGGGAGTTGGGCAGATACGCAGTATTTT
TRBV14,TRBD2,-,TRBJ2-7,CASSQVQAGVIEQYF,TGTGCCAGCAGCCAAGTCCAGGCGGGAGTCATCGAGCAGTACTTC
TRBV20-1,-,-,TRBJ2-3,CSASTFGLRMADTQYF,TGCAGTGCTAGTACATTCGGACTAAGAATGGCAGATACGCAGTATTTT